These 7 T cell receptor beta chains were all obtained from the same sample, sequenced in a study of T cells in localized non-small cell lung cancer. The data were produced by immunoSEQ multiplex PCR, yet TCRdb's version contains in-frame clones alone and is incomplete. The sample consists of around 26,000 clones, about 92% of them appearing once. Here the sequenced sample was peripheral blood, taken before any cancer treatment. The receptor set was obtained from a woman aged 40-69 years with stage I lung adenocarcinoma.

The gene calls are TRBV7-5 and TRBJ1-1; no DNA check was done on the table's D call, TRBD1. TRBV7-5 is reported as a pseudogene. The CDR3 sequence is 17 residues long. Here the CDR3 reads CARSLDRMGTGETEAFF. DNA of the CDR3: TGTGCCAGAAGCTTAGATCGGATGGGGACAGGGGAGACTGAAGCTTTCTTT.

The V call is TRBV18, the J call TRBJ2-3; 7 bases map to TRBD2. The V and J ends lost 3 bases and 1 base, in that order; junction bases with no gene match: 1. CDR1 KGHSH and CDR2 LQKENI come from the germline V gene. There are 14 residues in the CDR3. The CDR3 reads CASSPRGGTDTQYF. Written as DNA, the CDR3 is TGTGCCAGCTCACCCCGGGGGGGCACAGATACGCAGTATTTT.

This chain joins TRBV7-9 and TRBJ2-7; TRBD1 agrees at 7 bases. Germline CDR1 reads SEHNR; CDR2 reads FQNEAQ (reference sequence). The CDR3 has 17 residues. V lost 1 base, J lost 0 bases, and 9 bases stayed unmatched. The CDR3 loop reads CASSLGGTVSLSYEQYF. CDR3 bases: TGTGCCAGCAGCTTAGGAGGGACAGTCTCTCTCTCCTACGAGCAGTACTTC.

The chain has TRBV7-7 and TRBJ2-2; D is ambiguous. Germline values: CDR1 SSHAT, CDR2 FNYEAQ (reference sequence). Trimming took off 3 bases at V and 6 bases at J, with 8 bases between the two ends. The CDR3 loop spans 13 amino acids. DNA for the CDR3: TGTGCCAGCAGCTTTGATGCAGCCGGGGAGCTGTTTTTT. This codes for CASSFDAAGELFF.

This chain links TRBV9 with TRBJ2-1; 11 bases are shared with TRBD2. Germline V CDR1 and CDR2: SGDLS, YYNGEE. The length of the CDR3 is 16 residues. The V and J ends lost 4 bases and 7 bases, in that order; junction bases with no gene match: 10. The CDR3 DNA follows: TGTGCCAGCAGCCCGGAGCTAGCGGGGGGCGGAAATGAGCAGTTCTTC. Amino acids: CASSPELAGGGNEQFF.

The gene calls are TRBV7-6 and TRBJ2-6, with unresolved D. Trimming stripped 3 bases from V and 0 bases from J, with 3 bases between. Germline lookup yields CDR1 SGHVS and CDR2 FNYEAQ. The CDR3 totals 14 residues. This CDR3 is CASSLFSGANVLTF. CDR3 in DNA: TGTGCCAGCAGCTTGTTCTCTGGGGCCAACGTCCTGACTTTC.

The DNA for the CDR3 is TGTGCCACCCCATCAGGGGGCAACACCGGGGAGCTGTTTTTT. Protein product: CATPSGGNTGELFF. V is TRBV19 and J is TRBJ2-2, with 8 bases fitting TRBD1. CDR1 and CDR2 (germline): LNHDA, SQIVND (reference sequence). After removal of 10 bases from V and 2 bases from J, the junction contained 6 bases not matched to a gene. This CDR3 spans 14 amino acids.